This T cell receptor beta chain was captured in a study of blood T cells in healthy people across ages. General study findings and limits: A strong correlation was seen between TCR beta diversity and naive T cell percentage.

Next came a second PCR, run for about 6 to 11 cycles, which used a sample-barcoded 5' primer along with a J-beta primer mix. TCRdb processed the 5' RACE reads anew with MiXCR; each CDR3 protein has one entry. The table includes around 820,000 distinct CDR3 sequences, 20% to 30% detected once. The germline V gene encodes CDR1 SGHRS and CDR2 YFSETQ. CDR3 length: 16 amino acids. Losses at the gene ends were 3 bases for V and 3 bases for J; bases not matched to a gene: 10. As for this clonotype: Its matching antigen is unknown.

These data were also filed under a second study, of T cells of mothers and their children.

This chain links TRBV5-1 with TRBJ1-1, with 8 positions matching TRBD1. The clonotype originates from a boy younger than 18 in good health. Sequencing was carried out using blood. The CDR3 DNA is TGCGCCAGCAGCTCGCTGACAGGGGCGGATTACACTGAAGCTTTCTTT. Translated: CASSSLTGADYTEAFF.